The entry that follows covers one TCR beta chain sequence. Its antigen is as yet unknown. The record originates from a study of PD-1 blockade in classical Hodgkin lymphoma. Brentuximab vedotin exposure varied among the patients, all of whom had relapsed after autologous stem cell transplantation. Under best response, outcomes were complete response, partial response or progressive disease. This CDR3 has 15 residues. Germline assignment: CDR1 WSHSY and CDR2 SAAADI. Trimming took 2 bases from V and 4 from J; bases not matched to a gene: 3. General study results and limits: CD4+ but not CD8+ TCR diversity rose significantly by C4D1. Newly diagnosed patients were reported to exhibit reduced baseline TCR diversity relative to healthy donors. What caused the repertoire differences, perhaps disease activity or prior therapy, remains undefined.

The assay was immunoSEQ multiplex PCR, and TCRdb's table has in-frame clones only and misses some. Seen here are roughly 56,000 clones, 88% observed once, and the top ten hold under 7%. J is TRBJ2-1 and V is TRBV10-2, with TRBD2 matching over 9 bases. The input for sequencing was peripheral blood mononuclear cells (PBMCs), taken before the second cycle of nivolumab. This receptor was identified in a human donor with classical Hodgkin lymphoma. This CDR3 reads CASSESGGKYNEQFF. CDR3 DNA: TGCGCCAGCAGTGAGAGCGGGGGGAAATACAATGAGCAGTTCTTC.